This record looks at one T cell receptor (beta chain) sequence and its context. Antigen specificity is unknown. The CDR3 loop spans 14 amino acids. Germline V gene lookup returns CDR1 LGHDT and CDR2 YNNKEL (reference sequence). Trimming stripped 3 bases from V and 1 base from J, with 9 bases between. In TCRdb, the 5' RACE reads were re-called with MiXCR into one record per CDR3 protein. Among roughly 300,000 distinct CDR3 sequences listed, roughly 8% were seen once. This entry belongs to a study of CD8 T cells in ankylosing spondylitis. Whole-study results and caveats: There was a TCR beta motif, made of 7 or 8 highly homologous variants, that appeared characteristic of ankylosing spondylitis blood.

Sequenced input: blood, either unsorted or a sorted T cell fraction (not recorded which). The source is a male donor with ankylosing spondylitis. V gene TRBV3-1 combines with J gene TRBJ1-1; D not resolved. The CDR3 reads CASSQVLRNTEAFF. CDR3 DNA sequence: TGTGCCAGCAGCCAGGTCCTTAGGAACACTGAAGCTTTCTTT.